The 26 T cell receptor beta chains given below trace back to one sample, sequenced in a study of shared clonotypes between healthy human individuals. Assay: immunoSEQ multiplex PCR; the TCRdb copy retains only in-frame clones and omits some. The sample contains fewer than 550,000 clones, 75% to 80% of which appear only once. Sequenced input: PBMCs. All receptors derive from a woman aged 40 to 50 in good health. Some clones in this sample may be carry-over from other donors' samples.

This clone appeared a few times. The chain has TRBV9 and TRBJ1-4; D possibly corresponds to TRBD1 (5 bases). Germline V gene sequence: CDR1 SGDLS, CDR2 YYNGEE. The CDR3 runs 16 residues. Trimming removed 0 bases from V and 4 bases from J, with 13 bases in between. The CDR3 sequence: CASSVAGAAFNEKLFF. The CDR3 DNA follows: TGTGCCAGCAGCGTAGCTGGGGCAGCTTTTAATGAAAAACTGTTTTTT.

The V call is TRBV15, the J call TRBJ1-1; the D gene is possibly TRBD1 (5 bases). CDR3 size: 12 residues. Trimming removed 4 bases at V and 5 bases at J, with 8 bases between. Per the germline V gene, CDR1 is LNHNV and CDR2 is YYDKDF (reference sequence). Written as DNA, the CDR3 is TGTGCCACCAGCATTGGGGGGACTGAAGCTTTCTTT. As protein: CATSIGGTEAFF.

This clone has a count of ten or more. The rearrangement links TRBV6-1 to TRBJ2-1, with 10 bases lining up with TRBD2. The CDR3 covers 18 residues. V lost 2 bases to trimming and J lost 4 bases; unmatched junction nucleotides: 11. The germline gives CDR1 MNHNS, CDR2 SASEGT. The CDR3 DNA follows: TGTGCCAGCAGTGAATTTGTCCTAGCGGGAGCCACGTACAATGAGCAGTTCTTC. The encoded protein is CASSEFVLAGATYNEQFF.

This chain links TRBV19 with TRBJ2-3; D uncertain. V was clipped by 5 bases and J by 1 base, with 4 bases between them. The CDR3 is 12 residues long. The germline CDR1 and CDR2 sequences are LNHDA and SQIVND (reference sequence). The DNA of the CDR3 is TGTGCCAGTAGTTGGGGCACAGATACGCAGTATTTT. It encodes CASSWGTDTQYF.

CDR3 coding DNA: TGTGCCAGCAGCTTAGTAGGCGGGACCTCCTACGAGCAGTACTTC. This gives the protein CASSLVGGTSYEQYF. The chain combines TRBV11-2 with TRBJ2-7; D perhaps matches TRBD2 (6 bases). The germline V gene has CDR1 SGHAT and CDR2 FQNNGV. This CDR3 region has 15 residues. Trimming cost V 1 base and J 0 bases, with 10 bases left between them.

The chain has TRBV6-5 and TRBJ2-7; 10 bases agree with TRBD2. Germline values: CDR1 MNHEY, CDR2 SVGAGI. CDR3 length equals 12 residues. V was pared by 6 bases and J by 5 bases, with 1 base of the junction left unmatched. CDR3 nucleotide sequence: TGTGCCAGCAGAGCGGGAGGGAACGAGCAGTACTTC. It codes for CASRAGGNEQYF.

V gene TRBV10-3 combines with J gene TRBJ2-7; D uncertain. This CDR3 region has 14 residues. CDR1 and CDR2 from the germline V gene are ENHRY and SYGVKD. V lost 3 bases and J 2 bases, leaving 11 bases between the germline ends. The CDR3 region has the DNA TGTGCCATCAGTGACCCCCTGACCCCCTACGAGCAGTACTTC. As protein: CAISDPLTPYEQYF.

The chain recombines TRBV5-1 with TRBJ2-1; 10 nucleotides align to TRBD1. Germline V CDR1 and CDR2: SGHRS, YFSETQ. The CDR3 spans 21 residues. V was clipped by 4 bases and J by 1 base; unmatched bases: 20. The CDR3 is CASSKPGQGLRGPRSYNEQFF. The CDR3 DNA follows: TGCGCCAGCAGCAAGCCGGGACAGGGGTTACGGGGACCGAGGTCCTACAATGAGCAGTTCTTC.

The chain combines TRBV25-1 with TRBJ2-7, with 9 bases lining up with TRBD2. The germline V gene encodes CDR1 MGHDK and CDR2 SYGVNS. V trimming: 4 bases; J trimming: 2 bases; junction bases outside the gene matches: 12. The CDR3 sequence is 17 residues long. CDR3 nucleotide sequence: TGTGCCAGCAGTGCCATTCCGCCAGCGGGAGGAACCTACGAGCAGTACTTC. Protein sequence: CASSAIPPAGGTYEQYF.

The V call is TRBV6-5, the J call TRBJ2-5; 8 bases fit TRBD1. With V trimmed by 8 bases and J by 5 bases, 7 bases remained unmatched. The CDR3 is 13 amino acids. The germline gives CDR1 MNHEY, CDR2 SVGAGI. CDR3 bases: TGTGCCAGCCGCGGACAGGGTCGGGAGACCCAGTACTTC. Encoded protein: CASRGQGRETQYF.

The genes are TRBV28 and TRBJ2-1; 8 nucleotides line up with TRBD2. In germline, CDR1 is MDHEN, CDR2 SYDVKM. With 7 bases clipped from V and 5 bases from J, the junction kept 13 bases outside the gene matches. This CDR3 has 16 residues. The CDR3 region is CASTLGGGRRDNEQFF. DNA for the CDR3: TGTGCCAGCACCCTCGGGGGCGGGAGGAGGGACAATGAGCAGTTCTTC.

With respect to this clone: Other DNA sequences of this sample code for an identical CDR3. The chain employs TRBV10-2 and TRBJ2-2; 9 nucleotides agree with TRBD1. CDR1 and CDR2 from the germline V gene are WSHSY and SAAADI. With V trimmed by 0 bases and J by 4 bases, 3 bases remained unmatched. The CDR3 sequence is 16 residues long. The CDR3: CASSESRDRATGELFF. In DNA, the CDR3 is TGCGCCAGCAGTGAGTCGCGGGACAGGGCCACCGGGGAGCTGTTTTTT.

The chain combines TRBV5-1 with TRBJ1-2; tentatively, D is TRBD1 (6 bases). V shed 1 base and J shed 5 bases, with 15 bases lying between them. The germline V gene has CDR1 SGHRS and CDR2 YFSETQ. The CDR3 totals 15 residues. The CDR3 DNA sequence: TGCGCCAGCAGCTTGCAGCAGGGGCTCGGGTATGGCTACACCTTC. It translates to CASSLQQGLGYGYTF.

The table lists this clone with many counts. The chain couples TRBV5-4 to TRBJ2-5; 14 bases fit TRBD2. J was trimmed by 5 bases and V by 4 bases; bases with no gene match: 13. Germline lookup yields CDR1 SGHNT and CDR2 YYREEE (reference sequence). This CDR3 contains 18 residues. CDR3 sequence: CASSRDRGTSGSGETQYF. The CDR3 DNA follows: TGTGCCAGCAGCCGGGACAGGGGGACTAGCGGGAGTGGGGAGACCCAGTACTTC.

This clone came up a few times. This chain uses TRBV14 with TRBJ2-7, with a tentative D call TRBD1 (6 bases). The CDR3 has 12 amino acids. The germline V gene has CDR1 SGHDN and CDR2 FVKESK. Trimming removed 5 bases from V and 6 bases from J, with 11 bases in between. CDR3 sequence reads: CASSFHRAEQYF. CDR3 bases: TGTGCCAGCAGCTTTCACAGGGCCGAGCAGTACTTC.

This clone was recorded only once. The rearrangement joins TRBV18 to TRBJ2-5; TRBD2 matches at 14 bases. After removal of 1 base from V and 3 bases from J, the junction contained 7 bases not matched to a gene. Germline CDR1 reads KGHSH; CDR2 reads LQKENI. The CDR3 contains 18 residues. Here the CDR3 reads CASSPRLAGGRSEETQYF. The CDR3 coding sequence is TGTGCCAGCTCACCACGACTAGCGGGAGGGCGGAGTGAAGAGACCCAGTACTTC.

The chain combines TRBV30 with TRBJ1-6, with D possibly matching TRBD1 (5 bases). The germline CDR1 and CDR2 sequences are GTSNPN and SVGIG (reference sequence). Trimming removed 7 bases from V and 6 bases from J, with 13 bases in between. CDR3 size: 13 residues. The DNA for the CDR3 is TGTGCCTATGCCAGGGACCCTAATTCACCCCTCCACTTT. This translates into CAYARDPNSPLHF.

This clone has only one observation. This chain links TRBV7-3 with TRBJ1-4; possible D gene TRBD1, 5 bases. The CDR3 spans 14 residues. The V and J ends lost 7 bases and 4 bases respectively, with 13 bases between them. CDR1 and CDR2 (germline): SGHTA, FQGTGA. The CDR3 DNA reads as TGTGCCAGCACCACAAAGGGGCTTAATGAAAAACTGTTTTTT. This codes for CASTTKGLNEKLFF.

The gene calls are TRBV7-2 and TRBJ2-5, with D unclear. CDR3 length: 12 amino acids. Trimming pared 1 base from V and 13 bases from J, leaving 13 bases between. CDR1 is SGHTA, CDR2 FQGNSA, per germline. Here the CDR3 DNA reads TGTGCCAGCAGCTTAGTTTCAACAGCCACGTACTTC. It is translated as CASSLVSTATYF.

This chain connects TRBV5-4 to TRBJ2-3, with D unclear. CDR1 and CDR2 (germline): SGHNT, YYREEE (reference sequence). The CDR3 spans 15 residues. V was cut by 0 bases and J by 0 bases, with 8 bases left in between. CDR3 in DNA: TGTGCCAGCAGCTTGGAGGTGGGCAGCACAGATACGCAGTATTTT. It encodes CASSLEVGSTDTQYF. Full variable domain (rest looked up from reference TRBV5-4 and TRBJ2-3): ETGVTQSPTHLIKTRGQQVTLRCSSQSGHNTVSWYQQALGQGPQFIFQYYREEENGRGNFPPRFSGLQFPNYSSELNVNALELDDSALYLCASSLEVGSTDTQYFGPGTRLTVL.

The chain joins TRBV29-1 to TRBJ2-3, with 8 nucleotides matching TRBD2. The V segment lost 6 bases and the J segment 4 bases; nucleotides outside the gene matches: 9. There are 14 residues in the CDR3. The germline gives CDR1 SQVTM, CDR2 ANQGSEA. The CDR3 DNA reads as TGCAGCGTGGGGAGTAGCGGGACGTCAGATACGCAGTATTTT. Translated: CSVGSSGTSDTQYF.

This chain's CDR3 is CATGQGGGTGELFF. For the CDR3, the DNA is TGTGCCACAGGACAGGGGGGTGGCACCGGGGAGCTGTTTTTT. The chain recombines TRBV15 with TRBJ2-2; 10 bases are a match to TRBD1. The ends lost 9 bases at V and 4 bases at J; junction bases unmatched: 5. This CDR3 has 14 amino acids. The germline gives CDR1 LNHNV, CDR2 YYDKDF (reference sequence).

DNA for the CDR3: TGCGCCAGCTCTTTGGCGGATTTGTTTACCGGGGAGCTGTTTTTT. Residues: CASSLADLFTGELFF. The chain links TRBV5-1 to TRBJ2-2, with no clear D. The CDR3 sequence is 15 residues long. Germline V gene lookup returns CDR1 SGHRS and CDR2 YFSETQ. The V and J ends lost 7 bases and 5 bases respectively, with 18 bases between them. Full variable domain (outside the CDR3, taken from reference TRBV5-1 and TRBJ2-2): KAGVTQTPRYLIKTRGQQVTLSCSPISGHRSVSWYQQTPGQGLQFLFEYFSETQRNKGNFPGRFSGRQFSNSRSEMNVSTLELGDSALYLCASSLADLFTGELFFGEGSRLTVL.

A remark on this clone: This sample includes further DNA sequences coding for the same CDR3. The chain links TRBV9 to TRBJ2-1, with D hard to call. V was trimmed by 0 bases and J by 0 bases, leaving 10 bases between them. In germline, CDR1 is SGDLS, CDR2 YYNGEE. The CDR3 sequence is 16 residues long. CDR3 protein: CASSVEGRSSYNEQFF. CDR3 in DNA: TGTGCCAGCAGCGTAGAGGGTCGAAGCTCCTACAATGAGCAGTTCTTC. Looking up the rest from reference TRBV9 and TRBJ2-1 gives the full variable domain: DSGVTQTPKHLITATGQRVTLRCSPRSGDLSVYWYQQSLDQGLQFLIQYYNGEERAKGNILERFSAQQFPDLHSELNLSSLELGDSALYFCASSVEGRSSYNEQFFGPGTRLTVL.

In nucleotides, the CDR3 is TGTGCCAGCAGTGAAGCAAGGGACGTAACTGAAGCTTTCTTT. This sequence encodes CASSEARDVTEAFF. The chain couples TRBV2 to TRBJ1-1; tentatively, D is TRBD1 (5 bases). The length of the CDR3 is 14 residues. Germline lookup yields CDR1 SNHLY and CDR2 FYNNEI. Trimming removed 0 bases at V and 5 bases at J, with 10 bases between.

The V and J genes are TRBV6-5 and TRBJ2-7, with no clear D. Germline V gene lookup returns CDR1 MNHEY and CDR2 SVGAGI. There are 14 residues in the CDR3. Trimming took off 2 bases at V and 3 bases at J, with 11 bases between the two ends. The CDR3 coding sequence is TGTGCCAGCAGTTACGGGCGAGGTGGCTACGAGCAGTACTTC. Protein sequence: CASSYGRGGYEQYF.